These T cell receptor beta chains were read from a single sample in a study of blood T cell repertoires in COVID-19. This table comes from immunoSEQ multiplex PCR, and its TCRdb copy is limited to in-frame clones, with some not included. Of approximately 230,000 clones listed, 80% to 90% are singletons. The sample consisted of peripheral blood. Every receptor here comes from a man older than 75 with acute or convalescent COVID-19. CDR3s leave out the opening cysteine and the closing phenylalanine or tryptophan. Fields, in order: CDR3 protein, V gene.

cdr3_aa: ASSPLTGFMNTEAF
v_call: TRBV18

cdr3_aa: ASGAGQGGGYT
v_call: TRBV2

cdr3_aa: ASSIGASGTTLGTQY
v_call: TRBV19

cdr3_aa: ASSLRQGATDTQY
v_call: TRBV18

cdr3_aa: SADPTRGNYNEQF
v_call: TRBV29-1

cdr3_aa: ASSLWGLAGQEQF
v_call: TRBV7-2

cdr3_aa: ASSLVAGGSLSYNEQF
v_call: TRBV5-4

cdr3_aa: ASSQQAGTEAF
v_call: TRBV19

cdr3_aa: ASSPRAPHGYT
v_call: TRBV18

cdr3_aa: ATSEKDQRLAGPGGETQY
v_call: TRBV24-1

cdr3_aa: ASSGSIGLAGPNTGELF
v_call: TRBV19

cdr3_aa: ASSSLLPVTNYGYT
v_call: TRBV6-2/TRBV6-3

cdr3_aa: ASSRDRGYEQY
v_call: TRBV11-1